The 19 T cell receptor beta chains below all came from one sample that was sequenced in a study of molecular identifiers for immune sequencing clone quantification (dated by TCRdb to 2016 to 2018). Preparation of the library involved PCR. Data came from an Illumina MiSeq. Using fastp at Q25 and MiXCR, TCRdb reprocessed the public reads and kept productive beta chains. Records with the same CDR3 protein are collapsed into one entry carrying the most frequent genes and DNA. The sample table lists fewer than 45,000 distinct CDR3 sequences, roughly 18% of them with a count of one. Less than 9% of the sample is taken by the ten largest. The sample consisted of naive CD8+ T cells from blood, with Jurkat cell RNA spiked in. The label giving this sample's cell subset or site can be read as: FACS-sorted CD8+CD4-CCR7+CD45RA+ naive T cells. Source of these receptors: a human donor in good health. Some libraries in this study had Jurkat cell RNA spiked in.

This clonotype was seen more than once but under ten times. CDR3 coding DNA: TGTGCCAGCAGCGTAGACGGAGTCTCCTACAATGAGCAGTTCTTC. It specifies CASSVDGVSYNEQFF. This rearrangement joins TRBV9 to TRBJ2-1; D unresolved. CDR3 length: 15 amino acids. With 0 bases removed from V and 0 bases from J, the gap between germline ends came to 7 bases. The germline gives CDR1 SGDLS, CDR2 YYNGEE.

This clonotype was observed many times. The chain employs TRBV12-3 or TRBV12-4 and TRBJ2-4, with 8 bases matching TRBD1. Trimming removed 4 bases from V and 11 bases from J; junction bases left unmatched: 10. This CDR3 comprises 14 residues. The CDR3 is CASSSLRDRFLQYF. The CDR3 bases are TGTGCCAGCAGTTCTTTGCGGGACAGGTTTCTTCAGTACTTC.

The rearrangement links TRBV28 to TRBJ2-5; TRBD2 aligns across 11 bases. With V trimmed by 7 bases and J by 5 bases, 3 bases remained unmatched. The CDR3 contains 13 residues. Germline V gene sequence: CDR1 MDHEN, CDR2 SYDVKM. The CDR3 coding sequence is TGTGCCAGCAAACTAGCGGGGGACGAGACCCAGTACTTC. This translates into CASKLAGDETQYF. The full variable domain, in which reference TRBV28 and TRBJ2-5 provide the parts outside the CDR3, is DVKVTQSSRYLVKRTGEKVFLECVQDMDHENMFWYRQDPGLGLRLIYFSYDVKMKEKGDIPEGYSVSREKKERFSLILESASTNQTSMYLCASKLAGDETQYFGPGTRLLVL.

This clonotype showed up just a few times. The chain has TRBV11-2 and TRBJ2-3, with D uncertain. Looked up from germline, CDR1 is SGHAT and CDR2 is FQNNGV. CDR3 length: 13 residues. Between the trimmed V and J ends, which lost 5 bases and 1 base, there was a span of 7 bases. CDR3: CASSAPRTDTQYF. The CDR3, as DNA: TGTGCCAGCAGCGCCCCTCGCACAGATACGCAGTATTTT.

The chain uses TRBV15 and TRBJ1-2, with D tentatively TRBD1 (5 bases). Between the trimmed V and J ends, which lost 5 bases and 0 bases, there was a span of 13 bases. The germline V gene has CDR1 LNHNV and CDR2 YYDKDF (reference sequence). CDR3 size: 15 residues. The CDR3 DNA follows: TGTGCCACCAGCCCCACAGGATTAGCTAACTATGGCTACACCTTC. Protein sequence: CATSPTGLANYGYTF.

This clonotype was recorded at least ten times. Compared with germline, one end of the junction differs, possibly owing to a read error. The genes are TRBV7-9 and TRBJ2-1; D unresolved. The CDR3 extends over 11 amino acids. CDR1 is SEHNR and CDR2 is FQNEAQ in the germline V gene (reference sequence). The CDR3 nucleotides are TGTGCCAGCAGCTCCGACAATGAGCAGTTCTTC. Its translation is CASSSDNEQFF.

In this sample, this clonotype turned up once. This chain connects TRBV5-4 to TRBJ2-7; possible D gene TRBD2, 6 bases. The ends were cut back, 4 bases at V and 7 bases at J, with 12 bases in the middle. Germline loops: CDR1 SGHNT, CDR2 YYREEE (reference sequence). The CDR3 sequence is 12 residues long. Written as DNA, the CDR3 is TGTGCCAGCAGCCACGGGGCGGGGGAGCAGTACTTC. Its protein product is CASSHGAGEQYF. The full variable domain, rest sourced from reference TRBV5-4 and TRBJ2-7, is ETGVTQSPTHLIKTRGQQVTLRCSSQSGHNTVSWYQQALGQGPQFIFQYYREEENGRGNFPPRFSGLQFPNYSSELNVNALELDDSALYLCASSHGAGEQYFGPGTRLTVT.

CDR3 loop: CSARDLPHSALQQYF. DNA for the CDR3: TGCAGTGCTAGAGATCTCCCCCACTCCGCTTTGCAGCAGTACTTC. This sequence joins TRBV20-1 and TRBJ2-7; D gene ambiguous. Germline CDR1 DFQATT, CDR2 SNEGSKA (reference sequence). V was pared by 0 bases and J by 8 bases, with 20 bases between. The CDR3 totals 15 residues.

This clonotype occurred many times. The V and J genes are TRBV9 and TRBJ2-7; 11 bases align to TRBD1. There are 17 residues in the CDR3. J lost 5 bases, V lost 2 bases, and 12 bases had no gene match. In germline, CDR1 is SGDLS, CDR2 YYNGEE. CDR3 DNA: TGTGCCAGCAGCGTGCCAACCACCGGGACAGGGGGAGACGAGCAGTACTTC. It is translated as CASSVPTTGTGGDEQYF.

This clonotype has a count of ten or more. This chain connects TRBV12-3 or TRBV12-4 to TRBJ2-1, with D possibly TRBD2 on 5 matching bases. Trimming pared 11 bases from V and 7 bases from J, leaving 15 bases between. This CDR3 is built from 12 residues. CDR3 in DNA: TGTGCCGGAGGAACAGATGGTAATGAGCAGTTCTTC. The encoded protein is CAGGTDGNEQFF.

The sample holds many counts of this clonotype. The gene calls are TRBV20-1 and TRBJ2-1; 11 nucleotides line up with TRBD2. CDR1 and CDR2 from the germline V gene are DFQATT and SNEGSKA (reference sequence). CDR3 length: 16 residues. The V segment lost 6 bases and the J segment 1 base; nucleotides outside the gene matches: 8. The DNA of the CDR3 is TGCAGTGCAAACGGACTAGCGGGTACATCCTACAATGAGCAGTTCTTC. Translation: CSANGLAGTSYNEQFF.

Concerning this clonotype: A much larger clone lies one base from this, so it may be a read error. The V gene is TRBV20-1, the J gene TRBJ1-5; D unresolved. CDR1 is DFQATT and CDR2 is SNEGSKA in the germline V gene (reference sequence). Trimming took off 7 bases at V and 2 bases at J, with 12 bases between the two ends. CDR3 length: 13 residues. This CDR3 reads CSVRGVRNQPQHF. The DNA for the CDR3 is TGCAGTGTTCGCGGGGTTCGCAATCAGCCCCAGCATTTT.

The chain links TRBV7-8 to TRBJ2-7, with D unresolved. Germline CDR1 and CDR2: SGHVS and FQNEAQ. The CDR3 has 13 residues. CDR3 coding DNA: TGTGCTACCACCTACTCCATTAGCTACGAGCAGTACTTC. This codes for CATTYSISYEQYF. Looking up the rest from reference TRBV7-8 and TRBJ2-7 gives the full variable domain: GAGVSQSPRYKVAKRGQDVALRCDPISGHVSLFWYQQALGQGPEFLTYFQNEAQLDKSGLPSDRFFAERPEGSVSTLKIQRTQQEDSAVYLCATTYSISYEQYFGPGTRLTVT.

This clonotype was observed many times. This CDR3 is CASSDNPGQGESEQYF. CDR3 in DNA: TGTGCCAGCAGCGATAATCCGGGACAGGGTGAGAGCGAGCAGTACTTC. The J gene is TRBJ2-7, the V gene TRBV9; 9 bases agree with TRBD1. The CDR3 contains 16 residues. V shed 3 bases and J 6 bases; nucleotides not matched to a gene: 13. CDR1 SGDLS and CDR2 YYNGEE come from the germline V gene.

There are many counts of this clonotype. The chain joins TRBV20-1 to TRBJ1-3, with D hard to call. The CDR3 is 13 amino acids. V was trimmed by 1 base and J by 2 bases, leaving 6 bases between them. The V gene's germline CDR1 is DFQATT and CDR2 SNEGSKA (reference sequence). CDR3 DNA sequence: TGCAGTGCTAGAGTCCCGACTGGAAACACCATATATTTT. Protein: CSARVPTGNTIYF.

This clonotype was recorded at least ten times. The CDR3 here is CASSPTGYEQYF. The CDR3 DNA is TGTGCCAGCAGCCCCACTGGCTACGAGCAGTACTTC. The V and J genes are TRBV11-2 and TRBJ2-7, with D unclear. This CDR3 has 12 amino acids. V lost 5 bases and J 3 bases, leaving 8 bases between the germline ends. Germline CDR1 is SGHAT and CDR2 is FQNNGV.

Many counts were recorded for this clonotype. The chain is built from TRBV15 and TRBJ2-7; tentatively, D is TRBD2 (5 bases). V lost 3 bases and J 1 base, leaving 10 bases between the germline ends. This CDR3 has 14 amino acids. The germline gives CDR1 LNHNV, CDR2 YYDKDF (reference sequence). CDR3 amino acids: CATSSLRESYEQYF. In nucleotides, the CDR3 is TGTGCCACCAGCAGTCTGAGGGAGTCCTACGAGCAGTACTTC. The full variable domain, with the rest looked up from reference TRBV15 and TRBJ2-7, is DAMVIQNPRYQVTQFGKPVTLSCSQTLNHNVMYWYQQKSSQAPKLLFHYYDKDFNNEADTPDNFQSRRPNTSFCFLDIRSPGLGDTAMYLCATSSLRESYEQYFGPGTRLTVT.

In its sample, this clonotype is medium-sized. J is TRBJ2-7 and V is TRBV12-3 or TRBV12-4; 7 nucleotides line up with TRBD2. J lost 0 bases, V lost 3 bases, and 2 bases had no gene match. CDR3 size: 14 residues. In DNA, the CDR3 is TGTGCCAGCAGTTTGGGCGGGAGCTCCTACGAGCAGTACTTC. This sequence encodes CASSLGGSSYEQYF.

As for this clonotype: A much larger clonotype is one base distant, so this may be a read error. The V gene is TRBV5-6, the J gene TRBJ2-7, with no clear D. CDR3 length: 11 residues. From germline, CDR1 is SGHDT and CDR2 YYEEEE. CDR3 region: CATSRAREQYF. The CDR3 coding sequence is TGTGCCACCAGCCGAGCTCGGGAGCAGTACTTC.